This T cell receptor beta chain was recorded in a study of blood T cell repertoires in COVID-19. The assay was immunoSEQ multiplex PCR, and TCRdb's table has in-frame clones only and misses some. In the table there are 140,000 to 150,000 clones, approximately 90% of which are singletons. This CDR3 region has 13 residues. This chain links TRBV21-1 with TRBJ2-7; TRBD1, the table's D call, was not compared with the DNA. TRBV21-1 is noted as a pseudogene. This receptor was obtained from a woman in her 50s with acute or convalescent COVID-19. Specimen: peripheral blood. The CDR3: CASSKGHSYEQYF. For the CDR3, the DNA is TGTGCCAGCAGTAAGGGACATTCCTACGAGCAGTACTTC.